These 25 T cell receptor beta chains originate from one sample sequenced in a study of shared clonotypes between healthy human individuals. The repertoire was sequenced with immunoSEQ multiplex PCR; TCRdb's copy has only in-frame clones and lacks some. The sample has 550,000 to 850,000 clones; roughly 70% are singletons. Specimen: memory CD4+ T cells sorted from blood. Noted subset: CD45RA-negative fraction. These receptors originate from a woman aged 30 to 39 in good health.

The V and J genes are TRBV27 and TRBJ1-1; possible D gene TRBD1, 5 bases. The length of the CDR3 is 13 residues. Germline CDR1 reads MNHEY; CDR2 reads SMNVEV (reference sequence). Between the trimmed V and J ends, which lost 8 bases and 5 bases, there was a span of 15 bases. CDR3 sequence: CASFRGGWTEAFF. The CDR3 coding sequence is TGTGCCAGCTTTAGGGGTGGTTGGACTGAAGCTTTCTTT.

The V call is TRBV5-1, the J call TRBJ2-1; maybe TRBD2 (5 bases). This CDR3 is built from 14 residues. Germline CDR1 is SGHRS and CDR2 is YFSETQ. The V and J ends lost 4 bases and 5 bases respectively, with 13 bases between them. The CDR3 sequence: CASSPVGNNNEQFF. For the CDR3, the DNA is TGCGCCAGCAGCCCCGTCGGGAACAACAATGAGCAGTTCTTC.

This clone showed up just a few times. J is TRBJ2-7 and V is TRBV18; a possible D gene is TRBD2 (6 bases). The CDR3 is 16 amino acids. Trimming shortened V by 6 bases and J by 3 bases, and 21 bases separated the two germline ends. The germline V gene has CDR1 KGHSH and CDR2 LQKENI. This CDR3 is CASSTTNFGSFYEQYF. The CDR3 DNA is TGTGCCAGCTCCACGACTAATTTCGGGAGTTTCTACGAGCAGTACTTC. The full variable domain, in which reference TRBV18 and TRBJ2-7 provide the parts outside the CDR3, is NAGVMQNPRHLVRRRGQEARLRCSPMKGHSHVYWYRQLPEEGLKFMVYLQKENIIDESGMPKERFSAEFPKEGPSILRIQQVVRGDSAAYFCASSTTNFGSFYEQYFGPGTRLTVT.

This rearrangement joins TRBV29-1 to TRBJ2-7, with TRBD2 as a possible D gene (7 bases). This CDR3 region has 12 residues. V was cut by 6 bases and J by 4 bases, with 13 bases left in between. Germline CDR1 SQVTM, CDR2 ANQGSEA. The CDR3 DNA follows: TGCAGCGTCTGGGGAGGGGGGTACGAGCAGTACTTC. Protein: CSVWGGGYEQYF.

This clone was found a few times. V and J are TRBV7-2 and TRBJ1-4, with 9 bases that match TRBD1. CDR3 length: 17 amino acids. Germline V gene data show CDR1 as SGHTA and CDR2 as FQGNSA. The J segment lost 0 bases and the V segment lost 3 bases, leaving 5 bases of the junction unmatched. This CDR3 reads CASSFRDRVSTNEKLFF. The CDR3 nucleotides are TGTGCCAGCAGCTTCCGGGACAGGGTTTCAACTAATGAAAAACTGTTTTTT.

The V and J genes are TRBV7-7 and TRBJ2-6; D unclear. Per the germline V gene, CDR1 is SSHAT and CDR2 is FNYEAQ (reference sequence). The germline V and J ends were trimmed by 1 base and 3 bases, with 4 bases remaining between them. There are 14 residues in the CDR3. This CDR3 is CASSLGVGANVLTF. CDR3 in DNA: TGTGCCAGCAGCTTAGGGGTTGGGGCCAACGTCCTGACTTTC.

The rearrangement uses TRBV15 and TRBJ1-6; 8 bases line up with TRBD1. With 3 bases clipped from V and 10 bases from J, the junction kept 2 bases outside the gene matches. Germline V gene lookup returns CDR1 LNHNV and CDR2 YYDKDF (reference sequence). This CDR3 has 13 amino acids. As DNA, the CDR3 is TGTGCCACCAGCAGGGACAGGGAGTCACCCCTCCACTTT. Residues: CATSRDRESPLHF. Full variable domain (missing parts from reference TRBV15 and TRBJ1-6): DAMVIQNPRYQVTQFGKPVTLSCSQTLNHNVMYWYQQKSSQAPKLLFHYYDKDFNNEADTPDNFQSRRPNTSFCFLDIRSPGLGDTAMYLCATSRDRESPLHFGNGTRLTVT.

V usage is TRBV5-4 and J usage is TRBJ1-2; D is unclear. The germline V and J ends were trimmed by 0 bases and 6 bases, with 12 bases remaining between them. The CDR3 sequence is 14 residues long. Germline lookup yields CDR1 SGHNT and CDR2 YYREEE (reference sequence). The DNA for the CDR3 is TGTGCCAGCAGCTTGGAGGGTACCTTCCATGGCTACACCTTC. It is translated as CASSLEGTFHGYTF.

The rearrangement uses TRBV6-4 and TRBJ2-3, with 13 bases matching TRBD2. Germline V gene lookup returns CDR1 MRHNA and CDR2 SNTAGT. The CDR3 contains 18 residues. V lost 3 bases and J lost 4; bases outside the gene matches: 10. CDR3 protein: CASSDKRLAGGGPDTQYF. In DNA, the CDR3 is TGTGCCAGCAGTGATAAAAGACTAGCGGGGGGAGGGCCAGATACGCAGTATTTT.

Concerning this clone itself: Other DNA sequences of this sample code for an identical CDR3. The V gene is TRBV5-1, the J gene TRBJ2-3, with 8 bases that match TRBD1. V trimming: 0 bases; J trimming: 2 bases; junction bases outside the gene matches: 5. Germline V gene lookup returns CDR1 SGHRS and CDR2 YFSETQ. The CDR3 has 16 residues. CDR3 in amino acids: CASSLGTGGNTDTQYF. As DNA, the CDR3 is TGCGCCAGCAGCTTGGGTACAGGGGGGAACACAGATACGCAGTATTTT.

This chain uses TRBV19 with TRBJ1-5; TRBD1 is a possible D gene (5 bases). In germline, CDR1 is LNHDA, CDR2 SQIVND (reference sequence). V lost 4 bases, J lost 1 base, and 11 bases lay in between. This CDR3 spans 15 amino acids. The CDR3 DNA is TGTGCCAGTAGTAGGACCGGGACGAGCAATCAGCCCCAGCATTTT. It encodes CASSRTGTSNQPQHF.

Points on this clone: This same CDR3 is encoded by further DNA sequences in the sample. This rearrangement joins TRBV15 to TRBJ2-5, with 10 bases aligning to TRBD2. J was trimmed by 3 bases and V by 5 bases; bases with no gene match: 3. CDR1 and CDR2 (germline): LNHNV, YYDKDF (reference sequence). The CDR3 contains 14 residues. CDR3 DNA sequence: TGTGCCACCAGCCCTGGACTAGCGGAAGAGACCCAGTACTTC. Protein: CATSPGLAEETQYF.

The J gene is TRBJ2-1, the V gene TRBV2; 12 bases align to TRBD2. This CDR3 spans 16 amino acids. Unmatched junction bases numbered 13, after V lost 6 bases and J lost 10 bases. Germline CDR1 SNHLY, CDR2 FYNNEI. CDR3 bases: TGTGCCAGCAGAGACCTTCTAGCGGGAGGGTGGGGCGAGCAGTTCTTC. Its protein product is CASRDLLAGGWGEQFF.

The chain couples TRBV6-1 to TRBJ1-3, with D uncertain. V was shortened by 0 bases and J by 0 bases, with 18 bases between the two germline ends. Germline CDR1 and CDR2: MNHNS and SASEGT. CDR3 length equals 19 residues. The CDR3 bases are TGTGCCAGCAGTGAAGCTTTGTTACGGGCCGGATACTCTGGAAACACCATATATTTT. Amino acid sequence: CASSEALLRAGYSGNTIYF.

J is TRBJ1-4 and V is TRBV15, with D possibly matching TRBD1 (6 bases). The CDR3 spans 13 residues. Looked up from germline, CDR1 is LNHNV and CDR2 is YYDKDF (reference sequence). The V gene lost 6 bases and the J gene lost 8 bases, with 13 bases spanning the gap. The CDR3 here is CATRRGESEKLFF. The CDR3 DNA follows: TGTGCCACCAGGAGGGGGGAATCCGAAAAACTGTTTTTT.

This chain joins TRBV10-3 and TRBJ2-7, with TRBD1 identical over 9 bases. This CDR3 region has 15 residues. The J segment lost 1 base and the V segment lost 4 bases, leaving 5 bases of the junction unmatched. Germline assignment: CDR1 ENHRY and CDR2 SYGVKD. Written as DNA, the CDR3 is TGTGCCATCAGTGTGGGGACAGGGATGTCCTACGAGCAGTACTTC. This sequence encodes CAISVGTGMSYEQYF.

This chain connects TRBV5-4 to TRBJ2-2; 7 bases agree with TRBD2. J was trimmed by 4 bases and V by 4 bases; bases with no gene match: 10. CDR3 length equals 16 residues. Germline values: CDR1 SGHNT, CDR2 YYREEE (reference sequence). CDR3 sequence (DNA): TGTGCCAGCAGCACCCACAGCGGGATTGGCACCGGGGAGCTGTTTTTT. Its protein product is CASSTHSGIGTGELFF.

The chain employs TRBV9 and TRBJ2-1; maybe TRBD1 (6 bases). The CDR3 spans 14 residues. Germline V CDR1 and CDR2: SGDLS, YYNGEE. Between the trimmed V and J ends, which lost 4 bases and 8 bases, there was a span of 16 bases. CDR3 sequence (DNA): TGTGCCAGCAGCCCGAGGACCGCAGGGGATGAGCAGTTCTTC. Amino acids: CASSPRTAGDEQFF. The full variable domain, its missing parts supplied by reference TRBV9 and TRBJ2-1, is DSGVTQTPKHLITATGQRVTLRCSPRSGDLSVYWYQQSLDQGLQFLIQYYNGEERAKGNILERFSAQQFPDLHSELNLSSLELGDSALYFCASSPRTAGDEQFFGPGTRLTVL.

The chain combines TRBV29-1 with TRBJ2-5; 8 nucleotides line up with TRBD1. The CDR3 length is 14 residues. V lost 8 bases and J lost 4; bases outside the gene matches: 12. Germline CDR1 SQVTM, CDR2 ANQGSEA. The CDR3 DNA reads as TGCAGCATTGCAGAACCCGGGACAGGAGAGACCCAGTACTTC. As protein: CSIAEPGTGETQYF.

This clone was seen a single time. The chain uses TRBV2 and TRBJ1-2; the D is unclear. This CDR3 spans 13 amino acids. Between the trimmed V and J ends, which lost 6 bases and 4 bases, there was a span of 12 bases. The germline CDR1 and CDR2 sequences are SNHLY and FYNNEI. The CDR3 region has the DNA TGTGCCAGCAGGGGATTCGGCTTCTATGGCTACACCTTC. Translation: CASRGFGFYGYTF.

The chain recombines TRBV19 with TRBJ1-5; 12 nucleotides line up with TRBD1. Per germline, CDR1 LNHDA and CDR2 SQIVND (reference sequence). The junction had 5 bases not matched to a gene; V was cut back by 5 bases and J by 6 bases. The CDR3 runs to 15 residues. The CDR3 reads CASSSGTGGFQPQHF. The CDR3 DNA follows: TGTGCCAGTAGTTCCGGGACAGGGGGCTTTCAGCCCCAGCATTTT.

J is TRBJ1-4 and V is TRBV28; no clear D. Trimming removed 5 bases at V and 7 bases at J, with 14 bases between. CDR3 length: 14 amino acids. Germline V lookup: CDR1 MDHEN, CDR2 SYDVKM. The CDR3 DNA reads TGTGCCAGCAGTGCCCGAGGGATAGTTGAAAAACTGTTTTTT. This sequence encodes CASSARGIVEKLFF. The whole variable domain, remainder taken from reference TRBV28 and TRBJ1-4, is DVKVTQSSRYLVKRTGEKVFLECVQDMDHENMFWYRQDPGLGLRLIYFSYDVKMKEKGDIPEGYSVSREKKERFSLILESASTNQTSMYLCASSARGIVEKLFFGSGTQLSVL.

V usage is TRBV5-1 and J usage is TRBJ1-1, with D perhaps TRBD1 (5 bases). Trimming pared 5 bases from V and 4 bases from J, leaving 12 bases between. The CDR3 runs 13 residues. In germline, CDR1 is SGHRS, CDR2 YFSETQ. The CDR3 loop is CASREGSSTEAFF. In DNA, the CDR3 is TGCGCCAGCAGAGAGGGGTCTAGCACTGAAGCTTTCTTT.

The chain links TRBV27 to TRBJ1-1; D is ambiguous. Trimming took off 5 bases at V and 3 bases at J, with 10 bases between the two ends. Germline V lookup: CDR1 MNHEY, CDR2 SMNVEV (reference sequence). CDR3 size: 13 residues. For the CDR3, the DNA is TGTGCCAGCAGTCCACAAGCCCACACTGAAGCTTTCTTT. Protein: CASSPQAHTEAFF.

The chain recombines TRBV29-1 with TRBJ1-2; 7 bases agree with TRBD1. The germline CDR1 and CDR2 sequences are SQVTM and ANQGSEA. The CDR3 totals 14 residues. V trimming: 5 bases; J trimming: 0 bases; junction bases outside the gene matches: 6. This chain's CDR3 is CSVRNRGPNYGYTF. Here the CDR3 DNA reads TGCAGCGTTCGAAACAGGGGCCCTAACTATGGCTACACCTTC.